The 8 T cell receptor beta chains listed next were all sequenced from one sample in a study of T-cell reconstitution after alpha-beta-depleted transplantation in children. Unique molecular identifiers were incorporated during preparation of the TCRbeta library. One entry per CDR3 protein results from TCRdb running MiXCR on the PCR reads. The table includes 350,000 to 450,000 distinct CDR3 sequences, around 21% detected once. Sample: PBMCs from the stem cell graft donor, taken from the stem cell graft. These receptors were obtained from a human donor who donated a stem cell graft to a child with acute myeloid leukemia.

The rearrangement links TRBV4-1 to TRBJ1-1; perhaps TRBD1 as D (5 bases). CDR3 length equals 16 residues. Trimming left V 4 bases short and J 1 base short, with 16 bases between. The germline CDR1 and CDR2 sequences are MGHRA and YSYEKL. CDR3 sequence reads: CASSRGTGGTNTEAFF. The DNA of the CDR3 is TGCGCCAGCAGCCGTGGTACAGGAGGTACGAACACTGAAGCTTTCTTT.

In this sample, this clonotype turned up many times. The rearrangement links TRBV12-3 or TRBV12-4 to TRBJ2-2, with D possibly matching TRBD2 (5 bases). This CDR3 has 14 residues. V lost 1 base to trimming and J lost 6 bases, with 9 bases between them. The CDR3 bases are TGTGCCAGCAGTTTAGTTCGGGATCCCGGGGAGCTGTTTTTT. This codes for CASSLVRDPGELFF.

This clonotype was observed a few times. The rearrangement joins TRBV12-3 or TRBV12-4 to TRBJ1-5; D is unresolved. This CDR3 region has 16 residues. V lost 6 bases to trimming and J lost 0 bases, with 15 bases between them. CDR3 amino acids: CASSRGLPHSNQPQHF. The CDR3 region has the DNA TGTGCCAGCAGCCGAGGGCTACCACATAGCAATCAGCCCCAGCATTTT.

The V and J genes are TRBV11-3 and TRBJ2-5; 14 nucleotides match TRBD2. The CDR3 is 16 amino acids. Unmatched junction bases numbered 1, after V lost 0 bases and J lost 4 bases. From germline, CDR1 is SGHNT and CDR2 YENEEA. The CDR3 coding sequence is TGTGCCAGCAGCTTAGATGGACTAGCGGGAGGAGAGACCCAGTACTTC. Translating it yields CASSLDGLAGGETQYF.

In this sample, this clonotype turned up many times. The CDR3 DNA is TGTGCCAGCAGTTTCGACAGACTCTACGAGCAGTACTTC. Translated, it gives CASSFDRLYEQYF. The chain carries TRBV12-3 or TRBV12-4 and TRBJ2-7; possibly TRBD1 for D (5 bases). This CDR3 comprises 13 residues. The V end lost 3 bases, the J end lost 3 bases, and 9 bases lay between the germline ends.

J is TRBJ1-5 and V is TRBV12-3 or TRBV12-4; D is ambiguous. Trimming took off 3 bases at V and 3 bases at J, with 6 bases between the two ends. The CDR3 is made up of 13 amino acids. CDR3 DNA: TGTGCCAGCAGTTTTTACGACAATCAGCCCCAGCATTTT. It specifies CASSFYDNQPQHF.

The chain carries TRBV20-1 and TRBJ2-2, with D possibly matching TRBD2 (5 bases). The germline V gene has CDR1 DFQATT and CDR2 SNEGSKA (reference sequence). Trimming stripped 6 bases from V and 2 bases from J, with 16 bases between. The CDR3 is 15 residues long. CDR3 in amino acids: CSARGLGLNTGELFF. The CDR3 DNA reads as TGCAGTGCCCGCGGGCTAGGGCTCAACACCGGGGAGCTGTTTTTT.

This clonotype was found many times. This chain links TRBV20-1 with TRBJ2-3, with D perhaps assigned TRBD1 or TRBD2 (5 bases each). Per the germline V gene, CDR1 is DFQATT and CDR2 is SNEGSKA (reference sequence). The CDR3 has 15 amino acids. Trimming took 1 base from V and 3 from J, leaving 14 bases between them. The CDR3 sequence is CSARVGETLTDTQYF. As DNA, the CDR3 is TGCAGTGCTAGAGTGGGGGAGACCCTTACAGATACGCAGTATTTT.